The T cell receptor beta chain described here comes from a study of blood T cell repertoires in COVID-19. The overall study: Specimens from acute and convalescent COVID-19 originated in the United States, Italy and Spain.

With V trimmed by 4 bases and J by 2 bases, 6 bases remained unmatched. This CDR3 has 15 residues. The germline gives CDR1 SGHRS, CDR2 YFSETQ. Allocation to cohorts depended on clinical history reported by the participants. Recovered status applied to Cohort 3 donors who had two consecutive negative PCRs. It also applied to those with clearance or with symptom resolution. Assay: immunoSEQ multiplex PCR; the TCRdb copy retains only in-frame clones and omits some. The repertoire holds some 240,000 clones, about 80% seen once, with 3.4% in the top ten. The chain uses TRBV5-1 and TRBJ1-3, with TRBD1 identical over 7 bases. The sequencing sample was made of PBMCs or T cells enriched from blood (not recorded which). The receptor was isolated from a man in his fifties who had recovered from COVID-19. The DNA for the CDR3 is TGCGCCAGCAGCCGGGACAGTGGGACTGGAAACACCATATATTTT. It encodes CASSRDSGTGNTIYF.